This T cell receptor beta chain was sequenced for a study of T-cell memory formation after mild COVID-19. V dropped 2 bases and J dropped 3 bases, with 11 bases sitting between them. Germline-derived CDR1 and CDR2 are ENHRY and SYGVKD. The CDR3 is 15 amino acids. Only a few counts were recorded for this clonotype. TCRdb reprocessed the 5' RACE reads via MiXCR and lists one record per CDR3 protein. The sample consists of about 130,000 distinct CDR3 sequences, approximately 26% of them appearing once. The J gene is TRBJ2-1, the V gene TRBV10-3; possibly TRBD1 for D (6 bases). The sequence derives from an adult woman who had mild COVID-19 (a few samples of this study predate the infection). Cell type and time point are not known. The specimen was PBMCs or a T cell subset sorted from them (not recorded which). This CDR3 is CAISEGGRGYNEQFF. The CDR3 DNA reads TGTGCCATCAGTGAGGGCGGCAGGGGCTACAATGAGCAGTTCTTC.